These 25 T cell receptor beta chains came from one sample sequenced in a study of T-cell reconstitution after alpha-beta-depleted transplantation in children. The authors prepared the TCRbeta library with unique molecular identifiers. Each CDR3 protein is one row after TCRdb ran MiXCR on the PCR reads. The table lists some 490,000 distinct CDR3 sequences, about 12% of them singletons. This material consisted of PBMCs from the stem cell graft donor, taken from the stem cell graft. The receptors here all came from a human donor who donated a stem cell graft to a child with combined immunodeficiency.

The table lists this clonotype with many counts. This chain joins TRBV6-5 and TRBJ2-1, with D possibly TRBD2 on 6 matching bases. The CDR3 contains 11 residues. The germline CDR1 and CDR2 sequences are MNHEY and SVGAGI. Trimming shortened V by 6 bases and J by 10 bases, and 10 bases separated the two germline ends. As DNA, the CDR3 is TGTGCCAGCAGGACTAGGCTGGAGCAGTTCTTC. Translating it yields CASRTRLEQFF.

This clonotype is judged medium-sized. V gene TRBV5-1 combines with J gene TRBJ2-1; 7 bases map to TRBD2. The ends lost 4 bases at V and 4 bases at J; junction bases unmatched: 5. Germline V CDR1 and CDR2: SGHRS, YFSETQ. The CDR3 covers 14 residues. The CDR3 here is CASSRGLDYNEQFF. The CDR3 bases are TGCGCCAGCAGCCGAGGACTAGATTACAATGAGCAGTTCTTC.

This clonotype was detected a few times. The rearrangement uses TRBV5-1 and TRBJ2-3; D ambiguous. This CDR3 contains 15 residues. Germline CDR1 reads SGHRS; CDR2 reads YFSETQ. Trimming pared 0 bases from V and 3 bases from J, leaving 11 bases between. CDR3: CASSLDLMGTDTQYF. CDR3 nucleotide sequence: TGCGCCAGCAGCTTGGACTTAATGGGTACAGATACGCAGTATTTT.

The table lists this clonotype with a few counts. The V call is TRBV27, the J call TRBJ2-2; 8 nucleotides match TRBD2. With 5 bases clipped from V and 4 bases from J, the junction kept 18 bases outside the gene matches. Germline CDR1 MNHEY, CDR2 SMNVEV (reference sequence). The CDR3 has 19 amino acids. This chain's CDR3 is CASSRPGASGSAITGELFF. The CDR3 bases are TGTGCCAGCAGTCGCCCGGGAGCTAGCGGGTCCGCTATCACCGGGGAGCTGTTTTTT.

This chain uses TRBV5-1 with TRBJ2-7, with D possibly matching TRBD1 (6 bases). Trimming shortened V by 0 bases and J by 2 bases, and 15 bases separated the two germline ends. Germline values: CDR1 SGHRS, CDR2 YFSETQ. The CDR3 runs 16 residues. In DNA form, the CDR3 reads TGCGCCAGCAGCTTGGTATTGTTGGACAGAACCTACGAGCAGTACTTC. Protein: CASSLVLLDRTYEQYF.

This rearrangement joins TRBV27 to TRBJ2-7, with D maybe TRBD2 (5 bases). The CDR3 sequence is 15 residues long. CDR1 and CDR2 (germline): MNHEY, SMNVEV (reference sequence). V lost 0 bases and J lost 5, with 14 bases in between. CDR3 sequence (DNA): TGTGCCAGCAGTTTATCAAGTCCTAGTAGCGACGAGCAGTACTTC. This sequence encodes CASSLSSPSSDEQYF.

The V gene is TRBV6-5, the J gene TRBJ2-1; weak D call: TRBD1 (5 bases). Trimming took 4 bases from V and 1 from J, leaving 8 bases between them. CDR1 MNHEY and CDR2 SVGAGI come from the germline V gene. This CDR3 has 14 amino acids. DNA of the CDR3: TGTGCCAGCAGTTTTAAGGGGTCCTACAATGAGCAGTTCTTC. It translates to CASSFKGSYNEQFF.

This clonotype was detected a few times. The V gene is TRBV5-1, the J gene TRBJ2-6; D uncertain. Looked up from germline, CDR1 is SGHRS and CDR2 is YFSETQ. CDR3 length: 18 amino acids. Trimming pared 3 bases from V and 0 bases from J, leaving 16 bases between. The CDR3 coding sequence is TGCGCCAGCAGCTCAACAGAGAGCGTTCTCTCTGGGGCCAACGTCCTGACTTTC. Translated: CASSSTESVLSGANVLTF.

The table lists this clonotype with a few counts. The chain is built from TRBV6-1 and TRBJ1-6; D possibly corresponds to TRBD1 (5 bases). Per germline, CDR1 MNHNS and CDR2 SASEGT. The CDR3 spans 17 residues. V was cut by 2 bases and J by 2 bases, with 13 bases left in between. The chain's CDR3 is CASSEPIGTTYNSPLHF. For the CDR3, the DNA is TGTGCCAGCAGTGAACCCATCGGGACTACCTATAATTCACCCCTCCACTTT.

This clonotype was seen many times. The chain has TRBV29-1 and TRBJ2-1; 14 bases match TRBD2. The CDR3 runs 13 residues. CDR1 is SQVTM, CDR2 ANQGSEA, per germline. Losses at the gene ends were 6 bases for V and 7 bases for J; bases not matched to a gene: 2. CDR3 coding DNA: TGCAGCGTCGGGACTAGCGGGGGAAATGAGCAGTTCTTC. This codes for CSVGTSGGNEQFF.

There are a few counts of this clonotype. At one boundary the junction diverges from the germline segment, which might be a read error. The CDR3: CASILDTGELFF. CDR3 nucleotides: TGTGCCAGCATCTTAGACACCGGGGAGCTGTTTTTT. The chain has TRBV7-9 and TRBJ2-2; D unclear. The germline CDR1 and CDR2 sequences are SEHNR and FQNEAQ (reference sequence). The CDR3 totals 12 residues.

This clonotype was seen only a few times. The chain joins TRBV6-2 or TRBV6-3 to TRBJ1-5, with TRBD1 matching 8 bases. The CDR3 length is 17 residues. With V trimmed by 2 bases and J by 4 bases, 10 bases remained unmatched. Germline V gene data show CDR1 as MNHEY and CDR2 as SVGEGT. The CDR3 here is CASSYEPGGQGNQPQHF. The CDR3 DNA follows: TGTGCCAGCAGTTACGAACCCGGCGGACAGGGAAATCAGCCCCAGCATTTT.

The V and J genes are TRBV27 and TRBJ1-1; 8 bases fit TRBD1. V gave up 6 bases and J gave up 11 bases; unmatched junction bases: 8. The CDR3 runs 12 residues. CDR1 MNHEY and CDR2 SMNVEV come from the germline V gene (reference sequence). The CDR3 coding sequence is TGTGCCAGCAGACAGGGGGGGGCGAGGGCTTTCTTT. Translation: CASRQGGARAFF.

This clonotype was observed many times. The V gene is TRBV7-9, the J gene TRBJ2-3; a weak D match, TRBD1 (6 bases). V lost 2 bases to trimming and J lost 3 bases, with 9 bases between them. Germline V gene data show CDR1 as SEHNR and CDR2 as FQNEAQ (reference sequence). This CDR3 region has 14 residues. CDR3 region: CASSLLGATDTQYF. The CDR3 nucleotides read TGTGCCAGCAGCTTACTGGGGGCAACAGATACGCAGTATTTT.

This chain connects TRBV18 to TRBJ1-5, with D maybe TRBD1 (5 bases). The CDR3 consists of 15 residues. V lost 4 bases to trimming and J lost 5 bases, with 15 bases between them. Germline CDR1 reads KGHSH; CDR2 reads LQKENI. The CDR3 here is CASSRVATADQPQHF. The CDR3 DNA follows: TGTGCCAGCTCACGGGTCGCGACAGCTGATCAGCCCCAGCATTTT.

This clonotype has ten or more counts. The chain employs TRBV7-3 and TRBJ2-3; 14 bases fit TRBD2. The germline CDR1 and CDR2 sequences are SGHTA and FQGTGA. The CDR3 consists of 15 residues. The ends lost 3 bases at V and 5 bases at J; junction bases unmatched: 1. CDR3 coding DNA: TGTGCCAGCAGCTTTGGACTAGCGGGAGGAGATACGCAGTATTTT. It translates to CASSFGLAGGDTQYF.

This clonotype was counted between two and nine times. The chain has TRBV29-1 and TRBJ2-7; D remains ambiguous. The CDR3 extends over 12 amino acids. Germline lookup yields CDR1 SQVTM and CDR2 ANQGSEA. The V end was cut by 7 bases, the J end by 1 base, with 11 bases between. CDR3 DNA sequence: TGCAGCGGATCCGGGCCATCCTACGAGCAGTACTTC. Translated, it gives CSGSGPSYEQYF.

This clonotype has only a few counts. The chain links TRBV15 to TRBJ2-7; no reliable D call. The CDR3 runs 14 residues. The germline gives CDR1 LNHNV, CDR2 YYDKDF (reference sequence). The V and J ends lost 3 bases and 7 bases respectively, with 16 bases between them. CDR3 bases: TGTGCCACCAGCAGTGCCTATTGGCCTGAGGAGCAGTACTTC. As protein: CATSSAYWPEEQYF.

This clonotype showed up many times. This sequence joins TRBV20-1 and TRBJ2-1; TRBD2 agrees at 7 bases. V lost 5 bases to trimming and J lost 4 bases; unmatched junction nucleotides: 8. CDR1 is DFQATT, CDR2 SNEGSKA, per germline (reference sequence). The CDR3 extends over 14 amino acids. CDR3 sequence (DNA): TGCAGTGCTGCCGGGACTACCATATACAATGAGCAGTTCTTC. Its translation: CSAAGTTIYNEQFF.

This clonotype was seen only a few times. In nucleotides, the CDR3 is TGCGCCAGCAGCCCACCGTCGGACAGTACCTACGAGCAGTACTTC. This encodes CASSPPSDSTYEQYF. The V gene is TRBV5-1, the J gene TRBJ2-7; TRBD1 might be the D (6 bases). The germline V and J ends were trimmed by 4 bases and 2 bases, with 16 bases remaining between them. Germline-derived CDR1 and CDR2 are SGHRS and YFSETQ. CDR3 length equals 15 residues. The complete variable domain, with remaining parts taken from reference TRBV5-1 and TRBJ2-7, reads KAGVTQTPRYLIKTRGQQVTLSCSPISGHRSVSWYQQTPGQGLQFLFEYFSETQRNKGNFPGRFSGRQFSNSRSEMNVSTLELGDSALYLCASSPPSDSTYEQYFGPGTRLTVT.

This clonotype has more than one count but fewer than ten. The chain couples TRBV12-3 or TRBV12-4 to TRBJ2-5, with 12 positions matching TRBD1. This CDR3 comprises 17 residues. J gave up 4 bases and V 6 bases, and 12 bases lay outside the gene matches. The CDR3 loop is CASSGLTRDRGPETQYF. CDR3 in DNA: TGTGCCAGCAGCGGCCTTACCCGGGACAGGGGGCCAGAGACCCAGTACTTC.

This clonotype showed up many times. The V call is TRBV5-1, the J call TRBJ2-1, with TRBD1 matching 9 bases. Trimming cost V 5 bases and J 4 bases; bases outside gene matches: 7. The germline gives CDR1 SGHRS, CDR2 YFSETQ. The CDR3 contains 15 residues. The CDR3 DNA sequence: TGCGCCAGCAGTTTTACAGGGGGCGAGTACAATGAGCAGTTCTTC. Protein product: CASSFTGGEYNEQFF.

The chain uses TRBV7-8 and TRBJ2-7, with 8 nucleotides matching TRBD2. V lost 2 bases, J lost 0 bases, and 3 bases stayed unmatched. Per the germline V gene, CDR1 is SGHVS and CDR2 is FQNEAQ. The CDR3 contains 15 residues. CDR3 bases: TGTGCCAGCAGCTTAACTAGCGGTTACTCCTACGAGCAGTACTTC. Translated: CASSLTSGYSYEQYF.

Details on this clonotype: The junction does not match germline at one end; this may be a read error. The CDR3 here is CASIQDPPPWNEQFF. CDR3 DNA: TGCGCCAGCATCCAAGATCCCCCACCATGGAATGAGCAGTTCTTC. The chain has TRBV4-3 and TRBJ2-1; no reliable D call. This CDR3 contains 15 residues. The V gene's germline CDR1 is LGHNA and CDR2 YSLEER.

This clonotype was seen at least ten times. This rearrangement joins TRBV7-9 to TRBJ1-5; TRBD1 matches 7 bases. Germline V gene lookup returns CDR1 SEHNR and CDR2 FQNEAQ (reference sequence). Losses at the gene ends were 5 bases for V and 6 bases for J; bases not matched to a gene: 4. The CDR3 runs 13 residues. CDR3 DNA sequence: TGTGCCAGCAGCGAGGGGGCAGGTCAGCCCCAGCATTTT. This encodes CASSEGAGQPQHF.